The rows below give T cell receptor beta chains drawn from one sample of a study of cytomegalovirus exposure and HLA in healthy donors. The repertoire was sequenced with immunoSEQ multiplex PCR; TCRdb's copy has only in-frame clones and lacks some. The data contain 130,000 to 150,000 clones, roughly three quarters of them seen just once; the ten biggest clones take up about 5.3%. Input material: PBMCs. These receptors all stem from a woman aged 45-65 years in good health and CMV-seronegative. CDR3s include the opening cysteine and the closing phenylalanine or tryptophan. Fields, in order: J gene, V gene, clone size, D gene, CDR3 protein, CDR3 DNA. The D gene is left open where the match is weak. The listing skips clone size in some rows; elsewhere it reads once, few, many or a size class.

>TRBJ1-5|TRBV27|once|NA
CASSLQQGRNQPQHF
TGTGCCAGCAGTTTACAACAGGGACGCAATCAGCCCCAGCATTTT
>TRBJ2-1|TRBV6-4|NA|TRBD2
CASSSGNNEQFF
TGTGCCAGCTCTAGCGGGAACAATGAGCAGTTCTTC
>TRBJ2-7|TRBV2|NA|TRBD1
CASSETGGGSYEQYF
TGTGCCAGCAGTGAGACAGGGGGGGGGTCCTACGAGCAGTACTTC
>TRBJ2-2|TRBV11-1|NA|NA
CASSPGNRYTGELFF
TGTGCCAGCAGCCCCGGTAATAGATACACCGGGGAGCTGTTTTTT
>TRBJ1-2|TRBV5-6|NA|TRBD1
CASTRQGVVYGYTF
TGTGCCAGCACCCGACAGGGAGTCGTCTATGGCTACACCTTC
>TRBJ2-3|TRBV7-8|NA|TRBD2
CASSSRLAGGSDTQYF
TGTGCCAGCAGCTCTAGACTAGCGGGGGGTTCAGATACGCAGTATTTT
>TRBJ2-3|TRBV30|NA|TRBD2
CAWSFRGGATDTQYF
TGTGCCTGGAGTTTCCGCGGGGGGGCCACAGATACGCAGTATTTT
>TRBJ2-1|TRBV7-3|NA|TRBD2
CASSLGGGEQFF
TGTGCCAGCAGCTTGGGGGGGGGTGAGCAGTTCTTC
>TRBJ1-5|TRBV30|NA|NA
CAWTGSQVSNQPQHF
TGTGCCTGGACGGGATCACAAGTTAGCAATCAGCCCCAGCATTTT
>TRBJ2-7|TRBV4-3|NA|TRBD1
CASSQHRGQGSYEQYF
TGCGCCAGCAGCCAACACCGGGGACAGGGGTCCTACGAGCAGTACTTC
>TRBJ1-1|TRBV7-3|NA|NA
CASGLGQLNTEAFF
TGTGCCAGCGGTTTGGGGCAGTTAAACACTGAAGCTTTCTTT
>TRBJ1-1|TRBV5-4|NA|NA
CASSLSSRDTEAFF
TGTGCCAGCAGCTTGAGTAGTCGGGACACTGAAGCTTTCTTT
>TRBJ1-3|TRBV5-1|NA|NA
CASSLAGYGNTIYF
TGCGCCAGCAGCTTGGCAGGGTATGGAAACACCATATATTTT
>TRBJ1-3|TRBV2|once|TRBD1
CASSLGQGAGNTIYF
TGTGCCAGCAGCCTCGGACAGGGGGCGGGAAACACCATATATTTT
>TRBJ2-1|TRBV5-4|NA|TRBD1
CASSLGTAVNEQFF
TGTGCCAGCAGCTTAGGGACAGCGGTCAATGAGCAGTTCTTC
>TRBJ1-1|TRBV28|once|NA
CASSLGARVEAFF
TGTGCCAGCAGTTTAGGAGCCAGAGTTGAAGCTTTCTTT
>TRBJ2-5|TRBV5-4|NA|NA
CASSLEPDNQETQYF
TGTGCCAGCAGCTTGGAGCCCGATAATCAAGAGACCCAGTACTTC
>TRBJ2-7|TRBV18|NA|NA
CASSPRDSSYEQYF
TGTGCCAGCTCACCACGAGACAGCTCCTACGAGCAGTACTTC
>TRBJ2-5|TRBV4-2|NA|NA
CASSQAGKETQYF
TGTGCCAGCAGCCAAGCCGGGAAAGAGACCCAGTACTTC
>TRBJ2-1|TRBV2|NA|NA
CASSEAPSVSYNEQFF
TGTGCCAGCAGTGAAGCGCCCAGCGTCTCCTACAATGAGCAGTTCTTC
>TRBJ2-3|TRBV4-2|few|NA
CASSQSTGGGTDTQYF
TGTGCCAGCAGCCAGTCCACAGGGGGAGGGACAGATACGCAGTATTTT
>TRBJ2-7|TRBV28|NA|NA
CASSFPPEVNEQYF
TGTGCCAGCAGTTTTCCCCCAGAGGTTAACGAGCAGTACTTC
>TRBJ2-3|TRBV7-9|NA|TRBD2
CASSPSGGLRTDTQYF
TGTGCCAGCAGCCCTAGCGGGGGCCTCCGCACAGATACGCAGTATTTT
>TRBJ2-1|TRBV7-2|NA|TRBD1
CASSLTGQGSNEQFF
TGTGCCAGCAGCTTAACGGGACAGGGATCCAATGAGCAGTTCTTC
>TRBJ2-5|TRBV18|few|NA
CASSPNSQGPGETQYF
TGTGCCAGCTCACCAAATAGTCAGGGGCCAGGGGAGACCCAGTACTTC
>TRBJ2-2|TRBV6-4|NA|NA
CASIKAGAYTGELFF
TGTGCCAGCATCAAAGCAGGGGCCTACACCGGGGAGCTGTTTTTT
>TRBJ2-7|TRBV6-6|NA|NA
CASSPGSHREQYF
TGTGCCAGCAGTCCGGGATCCCATCGGGAGCAGTACTTC
>TRBJ1-2|TRBV19|few|NA
CASSGLYGYTF
TGTGCCAGTAGCGGACTCTATGGCTACACCTTC
>TRBJ2-5|TRBV29-1|NA|NA
CSVAQETQYF
TGCAGCGTTGCACAAGAGACCCAGTACTTC
>TRBJ2-2|TRBV19|NA|NA
CASSTGIRTTGELFF
TGTGCCAGTAGTACAGGGATTCGAACTACCGGGGAGCTGTTTTTT
>TRBJ2-7|TRBV28|NA|TRBD1
CASSITGTGNEQYF
TGTGCCAGCAGTATTACCGGGACAGGTAACGAGCAGTACTTC
>TRBJ2-1|TRBV7-8|NA|TRBD2
CASSSSGGLSYNEQFF
TGTGCCAGCAGTTCTAGCGGGGGGCTCTCCTACAATGAGCAGTTCTTC
>TRBJ2-5|TRBV6-1|NA|NA
CASRLQETQYF
TGTGCCAGCAGACTACAAGAGACCCAGTACTTC
>TRBJ2-3|TRBV7-7|NA|TRBD1
CASSPRTGPDTQYF
TGTGCTAGCAGCCCTAGGACAGGGCCAGATACGCAGTATTTT
>TRBJ1-2|TRBV5-1|NA|NA
CASSQTGYGYTF
TGCGCCAGCAGCCAGACAGGTTATGGCTACACCTTC
>TRBJ2-7|TRBV4-3|NA|NA
CASSQEASSYEQYF
TGCGCCAGCAGCCAAGAGGCCAGCTCCTACGAGCAGTACTTC
>TRBJ1-1|TRBV5-1|NA|NA
CASSFEGVNTEAFF
TGCGCCAGCAGCTTTGAGGGGGTTAACACTGAAGCTTTCTTT
>TRBJ2-2|TRBV2|NA|TRBD1
CASSEGQLNTGELFF
TGTGCCAGCAGTGAGGGACAGTTGAACACCGGGGAGCTGTTTTTT
>TRBJ1-2|TRBV11-2|NA|TRBD1
CASSLHSGGGYTF
TGTGCCAGCAGCTTGCACTCAGGGGGTGGCTACACCTTC
>TRBJ1-2|TRBV10-3|NA|TRBD1
CATETTEQGARGYTF
TGTGCCACCGAAACGACGGAACAGGGGGCGCGGGGCTACACCTTC
>TRBJ2-3|TRBV5-4|few|TRBD2
CATVAGASTDTQYF
TGTGCCACCGTAGCGGGGGCCAGCACAGATACGCAGTATTTT
>TRBJ2-7|TRBV7-2|NA|TRBD1
CASSFRDSRGEQYF
TGTGCCAGCAGCTTCAGGGACAGCCGAGGAGAGCAGTACTTC
>TRBJ2-3|TRBV6-4|NA|NA
CASSDSGAGMYADTQYF
TGTGCCAGCAGTGACTCTGGGGCGGGGATGTATGCAGATACGCAGTATTTT
>TRBJ1-2|TRBV7-2|NA|TRBD1
CASSLAGQVNGYTF
TGTGCCAGCAGCTTAGCAGGACAGGTCAACGGCTACACCTTC
>TRBJ1-1|TRBV7-8|NA|NA
CASSLQGQYFF
TGTGCCAGCAGCTTACAAGGACAGTACTTCTTT
>TRBJ2-1|TRBV11-2|NA|TRBD1
CASSLYGDSSYNEQFF
TGTGCCAGCAGCTTATACGGGGACAGCTCCTACAATGAGCAGTTCTTC
>TRBJ2-5|TRBV9|once|NA
CASSVDPGETQYF
TGTGCCAGCAGCGTAGACCCGGGAGAGACCCAGTACTTC
>TRBJ2-7|TRBV7-3|NA|NA
CASSLGQYSYEQYF
TGTGCCAGCAGCTTAGGACAGTACTCCTACGAGCAGTACTTC
>TRBJ1-2|TRBV6-5|once|TRBD1
CASSSPTGQNYGYTF
TGTGCCAGCAGTTCTCCGACAGGGCAGAACTATGGCTACACCTTC
>TRBJ1-4|TRBV7-7|few|NA
CASGPNGEKLFF
TGTGCTAGCGGTCCAAACGGTGAAAAACTGTTTTTT
>TRBJ1-1|TRBV29-1|once|NA
CSVDGDSMNTEAFF
TGCAGCGTTGACGGGGACTCCATGAACACTGAAGCTTTCTTT
>TRBJ1-2|TRBV7-2|few|NA
CASSLRQIPGYTF
TGTGCCAGCAGCTTACGACAGATCCCTGGCTACACCTTC
>TRBJ2-2|TRBV5-1|NA|TRBD1
CASSYQGATGELFF
TGCGCCAGCAGCTATCAGGGGGCCACCGGGGAGCTGTTTTTT
>TRBJ2-1|TRBV28|NA|NA
CASSRPGGAGEQFF
TGTGCCAGCAGCCGTCCTGGGGGGGCCGGTGAGCAGTTCTTC
>TRBJ1-2|TRBV15|NA|NA
CATSRDMGLDYGYTF
TGTGCCACCAGCAGAGATATGGGGCTTGATTATGGCTACACCTTC
>TRBJ2-1|TRBV5-1|once|TRBD1
CASSLVMGTGRYNEQFF
TGCGCCAGCAGCTTGGTAATGGGGACAGGGCGGTACAATGAGCAGTTCTTC
>TRBJ1-2|TRBV11-1|NA|TRBD1
CASSPGQGANYGYTF
TGTGCCAGCAGCCCGGGACAGGGGGCTAACTATGGCTACACCTTC
>TRBJ2-7|TRBV10-2|NA|NA
CASSRQDYEQYF
TGCGCCAGCAGCAGACAGGACTACGAGCAGTACTTC